This TCR beta chain was captured by sequencing in a study of blood T cell repertoires in COVID-19. V lost 1 base to trimming and J lost 2 bases; unmatched junction nucleotides: 5. The CDR3 spans 15 residues. Germline loops: CDR1 LGHNA, CDR2 YSLEER. TCRdb's copy holds only in-frame clones and misses some; the assay was immunoSEQ multiplex PCR. The profile covers 200,000 or so clones, with about nine tenths appearing a single time and under 7% taken by the ten largest. This clone was seen only once. V gene TRBV4-3 combines with J gene TRBJ2-7, with TRBD2 identical over 7 bases. Material: peripheral blood. The TCR originated in a man aged 55 to 70 who had recovered from COVID-19. DNA for the CDR3: TGCGCCAGCAGCCAAGGTGCTGCGGGAGCCTACGAGCAGTACTTC. As protein: CASSQGAAGAYEQYF.